One sample yielded the 8 T cell receptor beta chains listed below, sequenced in a study of tumor-infiltrating lymphocytes in localized non-small cell lung cancer. Assay: immunoSEQ multiplex PCR; the TCRdb copy retains only in-frame clones and omits some. The repertoire holds roughly 13,000 clones, with around four fifths as singletons. What was sequenced was uninvolved lung tissue not adjacent to the tumor. All receptors come from a human donor with non-small cell lung cancer.

This clone was detected only a few times. This chain uses TRBV6-5 with TRBJ2-2; D unresolved. Germline loops: CDR1 MNHEY, CDR2 SVGAGI. The CDR3 covers 13 residues. V shed 6 bases and J shed 3 bases, with 8 bases lying between them. The CDR3 bases are TGTGCCAGCAGCCCTGGGGACACCGGGGAGCTGTTTTTT. It is translated as CASSPGDTGELFF.

The chain uses TRBV7-2 and TRBJ1-1, with D possibly matching TRBD1 (5 bases). Germline V gene sequence: CDR1 SGHTA, CDR2 FQGNSA. Trimming took off 3 bases at V and 3 bases at J, with 20 bases between the two ends. The CDR3 sequence is 17 residues long. As DNA, the CDR3 is TGTGCCAGCAGCTTTTCCGGGACGGCGGACTTATACACTGAAGCTTTCTTT. This codes for CASSFSGTADLYTEAFF.

The J gene is TRBJ1-1, the V gene TRBV9; D unclear. The V gene lost 0 bases and the J gene lost 4 bases, with 7 bases spanning the gap. This CDR3 region has 13 residues. Germline lookup yields CDR1 SGDLS and CDR2 YYNGEE. The CDR3 DNA follows: TGTGCCAGCAGCGTAGCCGATGGCACTGAAGCTTTCTTT. It encodes CASSVADGTEAFF. Looking up the rest from reference TRBV9 and TRBJ1-1 gives the full variable domain: DSGVTQTPKHLITATGQRVTLRCSPRSGDLSVYWYQQSLDQGLQFLIQYYNGEERAKGNILERFSAQQFPDLHSELNLSSLELGDSALYFCASSVADGTEAFFGQGTRLTVV.

The chain recombines TRBV7-8 with TRBJ2-7; 13 bases are shared with TRBD2. Per germline, CDR1 SGHVS and CDR2 FQNEAQ. V was pared by 1 base and J by 4 bases, with 13 bases of the junction left unmatched. The CDR3 contains 19 residues. The CDR3: CASSLVGLETSGGWYEQYF. CDR3 sequence (DNA): TGTGCCAGCAGCTTAGTAGGTCTTGAGACTAGCGGGGGGTGGTACGAGCAGTACTTC.

V is TRBV19 and J is TRBJ2-7, with D unresolved. V was clipped by 0 bases and J by 5 bases, with 14 bases between them. This CDR3 spans 15 amino acids. Per the germline V gene, CDR1 is LNHDA and CDR2 is SQIVND (reference sequence). The chain's CDR3 is CASSIEGGNTDEQYF. CDR3 nucleotide sequence: TGTGCCAGTAGTATAGAAGGTGGTAACACCGACGAGCAGTACTTC.

The rearrangement joins TRBV7-8 to TRBJ1-5; D is ambiguous. The CDR3 runs 18 residues. CDR1 and CDR2 from the germline V gene are SGHVS and FQNEAQ. The ends were cut back, 3 bases at V and 4 bases at J, with 22 bases in the middle. The DNA of the CDR3 is TGTGCCAGCAGCTTGGTTGCGGCAGGATCTTTCGGTAATCAGCCCCAGCATTTT. It yields the protein CASSLVAAGSFGNQPQHF.

The V gene is TRBV10-3, the J gene TRBJ2-3; 9 bases align to TRBD2. Germline V CDR1 and CDR2: ENHRY, SYGVKD. The CDR3 is made up of 12 amino acids. The V segment lost 10 bases and the J segment 5 bases; nucleotides outside the gene matches: 4. As DNA, the CDR3 is TGTGCCACCCAGCGGGGGGTAGATACGCAGTATTTT. Translation gives CATQRGVDTQYF.

This chain joins TRBV6-5 and TRBJ2-7; D ambiguous. Trimming took off 3 bases at V and 2 bases at J, with 8 bases between the two ends. The CDR3 sequence is 13 residues long. In germline, CDR1 is MNHEY, CDR2 SVGAGI. The CDR3 is CASSYQETYEQYF. DNA of the CDR3: TGTGCCAGCAGTTATCAAGAGACCTACGAGCAGTACTTC.